This T cell receptor beta chain was documented in a study of blood T cell repertoires in COVID-19. Only in-frame clones appear in the TCRdb table, and some are missing; sequencing was by immunoSEQ multiplex PCR. The sample yields some 140,000 clones, roughly 71% seen once. The CDR3 has 17 residues. Trimming removed 1 base at V and 0 bases at J, with 14 bases between. Germline values: CDR1 SGHTA, CDR2 FQGNSA. The TCR originated in a man older than 75 with acute or convalescent COVID-19. The rearrangement joins TRBV7-2 to TRBJ2-3; possible D gene TRBD1, 7 bases. The sample consisted of peripheral blood. The CDR3 here is CASSLVRGVTSTDTQYF. In DNA, the CDR3 is TGTGCCAGCAGCTTAGTCAGGGGGGTAACTAGCACAGATACGCAGTATTTT. Drawing the rest from reference TRBV7-2 and TRBJ2-3, the complete variable domain is GAGVSQSPSNKVTEKGKDVELRCDPISGHTALYWYRQSLGQGLEFLIYFQGNSAPDKSGLPSDRFSAERTGGSVSTLTIQRTQQEDSAVYLCASSLVRGVTSTDTQYFGPGTRLTVL.